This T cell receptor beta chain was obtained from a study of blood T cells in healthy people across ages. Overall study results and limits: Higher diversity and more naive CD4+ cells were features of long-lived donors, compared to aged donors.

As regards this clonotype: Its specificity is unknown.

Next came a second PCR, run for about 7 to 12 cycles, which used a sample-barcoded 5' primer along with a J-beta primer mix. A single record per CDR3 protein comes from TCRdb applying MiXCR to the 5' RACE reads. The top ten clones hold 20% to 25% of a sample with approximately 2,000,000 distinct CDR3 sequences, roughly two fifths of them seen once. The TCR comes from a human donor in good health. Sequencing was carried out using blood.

In DNA form, the CDR3 reads TGTGCCAGCAGTTACTCGCGAGGGGGCTACTTGCCCCAGCATTTT. Translated: CASSYSRGGYLPQHF. The chain recombines TRBV6-2 or TRBV6-3 with TRBJ1-5; TRBD1 aligns across 7 bases. V shed 0 bases and J 9 bases; nucleotides not matched to a gene: 8. Germline V CDR1 and CDR2: MNHEY, SVGEGT. This CDR3 comprises 15 residues.